A selection of T cell receptor beta chains follows, all from one sample in a study of beta chain features in type 1 diabetes. Assay: immunoSEQ multiplex PCR; the TCRdb copy retains only in-frame clones and omits some. Here the sample spans about 700,000 clones, about an eighth being singletons. Sequencing was done on a sample of naive CD4+ T cells from blood. The receptors shown here come from a man aged 18 to 30 with type 1 diabetes. Both conserved end residues are part of each CDR3.

V: TRBV19; CDR3: CASNAAGPEAFF
V: TRBV7-9; CDR3: CASSPRLAGAYTGELFF
V: TRBV29-1; CDR3: CSVEDRGGKSGNTIYF
V: TRBV2; CDR3: CASSGDRLLYGYTF
V: TRBV28; CDR3: CASRLAGETQYF
V: TRBV15; CDR3: CATSRVLIASSYEQYF
V: TRBV10-3; CDR3: CAISPLGTSGGPSSYEQYF
V: TRBV7-2; CDR3: CASSFPGQAYNEQFF
V: TRBV20-1; CDR3: CSATIYEQYF
V: TRBV30; CDR3: CAGQGQGYEKLFF
V: TRBV6-6; CDR3: CASTDGGRSFYGYTF
V: TRBV10-3; CDR3: CAISEQTGDGTQYF